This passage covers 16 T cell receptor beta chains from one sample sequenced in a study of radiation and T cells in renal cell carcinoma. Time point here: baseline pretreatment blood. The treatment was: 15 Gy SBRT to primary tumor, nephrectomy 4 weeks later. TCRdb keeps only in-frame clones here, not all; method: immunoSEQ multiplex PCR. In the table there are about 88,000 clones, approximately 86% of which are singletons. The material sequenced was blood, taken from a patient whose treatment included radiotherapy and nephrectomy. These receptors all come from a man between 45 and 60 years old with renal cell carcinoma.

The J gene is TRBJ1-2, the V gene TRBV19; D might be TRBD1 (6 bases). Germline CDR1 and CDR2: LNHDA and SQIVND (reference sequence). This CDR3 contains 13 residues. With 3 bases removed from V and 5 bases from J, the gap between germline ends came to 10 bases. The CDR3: CASSIARGYGYTF. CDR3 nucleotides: TGTGCCAGTAGTATCGCCAGGGGATATGGCTACACCTTC.

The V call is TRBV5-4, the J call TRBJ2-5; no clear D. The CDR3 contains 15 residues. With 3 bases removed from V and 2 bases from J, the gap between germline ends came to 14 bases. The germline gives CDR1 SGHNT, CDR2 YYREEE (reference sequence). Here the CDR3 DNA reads TGTGCCAGCAGCTCGGTCGCTAGTAGTCAAGAGACCCAGTACTTC. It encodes CASSSVASSQETQYF.

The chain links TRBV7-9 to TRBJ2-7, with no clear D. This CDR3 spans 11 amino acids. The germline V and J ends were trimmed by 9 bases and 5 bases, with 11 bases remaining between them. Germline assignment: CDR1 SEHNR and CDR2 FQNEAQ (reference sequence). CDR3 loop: CASGERNEQYF. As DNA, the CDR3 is TGTGCCAGTGGTGAACGGAACGAGCAGTACTTC.

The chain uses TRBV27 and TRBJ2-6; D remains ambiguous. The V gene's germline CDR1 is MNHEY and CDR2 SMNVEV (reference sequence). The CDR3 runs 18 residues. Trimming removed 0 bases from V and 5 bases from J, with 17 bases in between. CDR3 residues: CASSLSAHPLRRANVLTF. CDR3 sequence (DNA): TGTGCCAGCAGTTTATCGGCTCACCCGCTGAGACGGGCCAACGTCCTGACTTTC.

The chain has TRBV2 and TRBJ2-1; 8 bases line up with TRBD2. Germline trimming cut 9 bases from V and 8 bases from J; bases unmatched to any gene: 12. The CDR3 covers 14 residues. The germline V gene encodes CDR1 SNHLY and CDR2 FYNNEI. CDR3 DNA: TGTGCCAGGGGTAGGCCTAGCGGGTCGGATGAGCAGTTCTTC. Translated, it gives CARGRPSGSDEQFF.

The CDR3 DNA is TGTGCCAGCAGCTCGGGACAGGACGCCAACTATGGCTACACCTTC. This encodes CASSSGQDANYGYTF. V and J are TRBV7-6 and TRBJ1-2; 8 bases map to TRBD1. V gave up 4 bases and J gave up 2 bases; unmatched junction bases: 6. The CDR3 length is 15 residues. CDR1 is SGHVS, CDR2 FNYEAQ, per germline. Full variable domain (rest looked up from reference TRBV7-6 and TRBJ1-2): GAGVSQSPRYKVTKRGQDVALRCDPISGHVSLYWYRQALGQGPEFLTYFNYEAQQDKSGLPNDRFSAERPEGSISTLTIQRTEQRDSAMYRCASSSGQDANYGYTFGSGTRLTVV.

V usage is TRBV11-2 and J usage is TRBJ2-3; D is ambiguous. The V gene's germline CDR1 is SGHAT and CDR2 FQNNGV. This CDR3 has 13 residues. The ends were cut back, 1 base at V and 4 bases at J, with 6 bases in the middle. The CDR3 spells CASSLGYPDTQYF. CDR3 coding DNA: TGTGCCAGCAGCTTAGGGTATCCAGATACGCAGTATTTT. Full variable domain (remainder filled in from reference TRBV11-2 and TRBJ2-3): EAGVAQSPRYKIIEKRQSVAFWCNPISGHATLYWYQQILGQGPKLLIQFQNNGVVDDSQLPKDRFSAERLKGVDSTLKIQPAKLEDSAVYLCASSLGYPDTQYFGPGTRLTVL.

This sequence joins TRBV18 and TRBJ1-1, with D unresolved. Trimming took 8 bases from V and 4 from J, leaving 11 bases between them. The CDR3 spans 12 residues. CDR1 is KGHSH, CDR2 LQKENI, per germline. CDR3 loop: CASANQATEAFF. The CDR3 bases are TGTGCCAGCGCGAACCAGGCCACTGAAGCTTTCTTT.

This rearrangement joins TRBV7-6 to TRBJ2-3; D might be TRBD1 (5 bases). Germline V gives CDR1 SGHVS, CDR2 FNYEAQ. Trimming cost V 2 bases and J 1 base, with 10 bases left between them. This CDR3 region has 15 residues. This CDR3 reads CASSLRGSGTDTQYF. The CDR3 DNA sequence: TGTGCCAGCAGCTTAAGGGGTTCTGGCACAGATACGCAGTATTTT.

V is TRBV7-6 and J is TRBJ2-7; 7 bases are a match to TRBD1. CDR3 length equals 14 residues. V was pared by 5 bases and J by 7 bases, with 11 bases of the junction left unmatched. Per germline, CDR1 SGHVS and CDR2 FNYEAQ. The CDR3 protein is CASSLDRAQGEQYF. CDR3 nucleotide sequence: TGTGCCAGCAGCCTCGACAGGGCCCAAGGTGAGCAGTACTTC.

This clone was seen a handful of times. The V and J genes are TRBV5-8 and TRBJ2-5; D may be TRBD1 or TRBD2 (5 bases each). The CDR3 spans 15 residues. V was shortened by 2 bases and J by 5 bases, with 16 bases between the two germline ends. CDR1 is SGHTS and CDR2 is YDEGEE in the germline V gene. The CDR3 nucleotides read TGTGCCAGCAGCTTCTCGGGACGGGAAGGGGAGACCCAGTACTTC. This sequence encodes CASSFSGREGETQYF. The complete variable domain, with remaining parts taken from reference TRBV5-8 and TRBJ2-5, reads EAGVTQSPTHLIKTRGQQATLRCSPISGHTSVYWYQQALGLGLQFLLWYDEGEERNRGNFPPRFSGRQFPNYSSELNVNALELEDSALYLCASSFSGREGETQYFGPGTRLLVL.

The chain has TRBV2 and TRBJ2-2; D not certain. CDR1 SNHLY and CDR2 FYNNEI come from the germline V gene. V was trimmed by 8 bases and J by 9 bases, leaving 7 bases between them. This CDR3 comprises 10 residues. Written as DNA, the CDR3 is TGTGCCAGCTCTCTTAGGGAGCTGTTTTTT. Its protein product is CASSLRELFF.

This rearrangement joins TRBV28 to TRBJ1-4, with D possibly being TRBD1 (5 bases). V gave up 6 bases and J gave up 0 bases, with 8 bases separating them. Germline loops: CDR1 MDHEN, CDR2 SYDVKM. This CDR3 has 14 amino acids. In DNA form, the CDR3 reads TGTGCCAGCAGAGACAGTGCAACTAATGAAAAACTGTTTTTT. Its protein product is CASRDSATNEKLFF.

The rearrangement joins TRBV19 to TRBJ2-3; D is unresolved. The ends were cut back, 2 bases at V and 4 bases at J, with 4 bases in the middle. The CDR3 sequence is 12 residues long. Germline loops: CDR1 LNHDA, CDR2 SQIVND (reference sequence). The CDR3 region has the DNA TGTGCCAGTAGTATATGGTCAGATACGCAGTATTTT. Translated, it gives CASSIWSDTQYF. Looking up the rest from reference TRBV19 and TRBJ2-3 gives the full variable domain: DGGITQSPKYLFRKEGQNVTLSCEQNLNHDAMYWYRQDPGQGLRLIYYSQIVNDFQKGDIAEGYSVSREKKESFPLTVTSAQKNPTAFYLCASSIWSDTQYFGPGTRLTVL.

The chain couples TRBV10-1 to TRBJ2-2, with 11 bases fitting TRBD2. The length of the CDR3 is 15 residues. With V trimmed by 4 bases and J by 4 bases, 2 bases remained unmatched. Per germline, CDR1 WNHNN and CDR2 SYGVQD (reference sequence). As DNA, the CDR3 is TGCGCCAGCAGTGGGACTAGCGGGCGCACCGGGGAGCTGTTTTTT. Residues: CASSGTSGRTGELFF.

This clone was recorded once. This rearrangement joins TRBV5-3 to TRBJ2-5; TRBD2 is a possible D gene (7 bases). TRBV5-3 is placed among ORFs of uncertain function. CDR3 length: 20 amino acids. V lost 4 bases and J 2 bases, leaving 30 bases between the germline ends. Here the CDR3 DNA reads TGTGCCAGAAGCCCCCCGTCCTGGGGGGGGCGCAAAATGGATCAAGAGACCCAGTACTTC. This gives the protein CARSPPSWGGRKMDQETQYF.